Listed here are 5 T cell receptor beta chains from one sample, sequenced in a study of T cell repertoires in cytomegalovirus infection. TCRdb reprocessed the reads via MiXCR and lists one record per CDR3 protein. The data show 630,000 or so distinct CDR3 sequences, roughly 26% seen once. The specimen sequenced was CD8+ T cells from PBMCs. These receptor sequences come from a human donor in good health (CMV status not recorded). Some clones in this sample may be carry-over from other donors' samples.

V gene TRBV24-1 combines with J gene TRBJ2-5; tentative D call: TRBD2 (6 bases). This CDR3 has 16 amino acids. V shed 1 base and J shed 3 bases, with 14 bases lying between them. In germline, CDR1 is KGHDR, CDR2 SFDVKD. CDR3 in amino acids: CATSDFSSGGEETQYF. The CDR3 DNA reads TGTGCCACCAGTGATTTTTCTTCAGGAGGGGAAGAGACCCAGTACTTC.

The sample holds many counts of this clonotype. The V gene is TRBV6-2 or TRBV6-3, the J gene TRBJ2-1; maybe TRBD2 (7 bases). This CDR3 is built from 16 residues. CDR1 and CDR2 from the germline V gene are MNHEY and SVGEGT. V lost 5 bases, J lost 6 bases, and 20 bases lay in between. CDR3 region: CASSPPLRGRRNEQFF. The DNA for the CDR3 is TGTGCCAGCAGTCCCCCCTTGCGGGGGCGACGCAATGAGCAGTTCTTC.

The V and J genes are TRBV20-1 and TRBJ2-2, with TRBD1 as a possible D gene (5 bases). CDR3 length equals 16 residues. Germline assignment: CDR1 DFQATT and CDR2 SNEGSKA (reference sequence). Deletions cut 1 base from V and 6 bases from J, with 18 bases between. CDR3 sequence reads: CSARGRVDSLPGELFF. Written as DNA, the CDR3 is TGCAGTGCTAGAGGCAGGGTGGATAGCCTTCCCGGGGAGCTGTTTTTT.

This clonotype occurred a few times. The gene calls are TRBV10-3 and TRBJ1-3, with TRBD1 matching over 7 bases. This CDR3 contains 15 residues. CDR1 is ENHRY and CDR2 is SYGVKD in the germline V gene. With 6 bases clipped from V and 1 base from J, the junction kept 6 bases outside the gene matches. The CDR3 spells CAIRETGESGNTIYF. The CDR3 bases are TGTGCCATCAGAGAAACAGGGGAATCTGGAAACACCATATATTTT.

The chain joins TRBV29-1 to TRBJ2-1, with D perhaps TRBD1 (5 bases). V was shortened by 6 bases and J by 7 bases, with 19 bases between the two germline ends. This CDR3 spans 14 amino acids. Looked up from germline, CDR1 is SQVTM and CDR2 is ANQGSEA. In DNA, the CDR3 is TGCAGCGTCTATGACACATACCAGGGTAATGAGCAGTTCTTC. Residues: CSVYDTYQGNEQFF.